These T cell receptor beta chains were read from a single sample in a study of blood T cell repertoires in COVID-19. The method was immunoSEQ multiplex PCR; TCRdb's version includes in-frame clones alone and lacks a portion of them. The profile shows over 200,000 clones, 80% to 90% of them singletons. The sequenced sample consisted of peripheral blood. All receptors derive from a man between 25 and 39 years old with COVID-19, enrolled during active disease. CDR3s include the opening cysteine and the closing phenylalanine or tryptophan. D genes are given only for firm matches. Some rows mark clone size as missing; the rest say once, few, many or name a class of expanded clone.

size,D,V,J,CDR3,DNA
few,TRBD2,TRBV19,TRBJ2-7,CASSIGPGLAGGGHYEQYF,TGTGCCAGTAGTATTGGGCCGGGACTAGCGGGAGGAGGGCACTACGAGCAGTACTTC
-,TRBD1,TRBV7-8,TRBJ1-1,CASSRGQVNTEAFF,TGTGCCAGCAGCCGAGGACAGGTGAACACTGAAGCTTTCTTT
-,TRBD2,TRBV5-4,TRBJ2-3,CASSFSGRGDTQYF,TGTGCCAGCAGCTTTAGCGGGAGGGGCGATACGCAGTATTTT
-,TRBD1,TRBV6-2/TRBV6-3,TRBJ1-2,CASSIPGGTGDAYGYTF,TGTGCCAGCAGTATCCCCGGAGGGACAGGGGACGCCTATGGCTACACCTTC
-,-,TRBV30,TRBJ1-4,CAWSVSLTYEKLFF,TGTGCCTGGAGTGTAAGCCTAACCTATGAAAAACTGTTTTTT
-,-,TRBV6-5,TRBJ2-1,CASKRDGLNEQFF,TGTGCCAGTAAACGGGATGGGCTAAATGAGCAGTTCTTC
-,TRBD1,TRBV6-5,TRBJ1-3,CASSYRGTDGNTIYF,TGTGCCAGCAGTTACCGCGGGACAGACGGAAACACCATATATTTT
-,-,TRBV7-2,TRBJ1-1,CASSSGHPTEAFF,TGTGCCAGCAGCTCGGGACATCCCACTGAAGCTTTCTTT
-,TRBD1,TRBV6-5,TRBJ1-3,CASSYDRAPGNTIYF,TGTGCCAGCAGTTATGACAGGGCACCTGGAAACACCATATATTTT
-,-,TRBV7-8,TRBJ1-4,CASSPVGEGANEKLFF,TGTGCCAGCAGCCCAGTTGGCGAGGGAGCTAATGAAAAACTGTTTTTT
-,-,TRBV28,TRBJ1-3,CASLTSLPGNTIYF,TGTGCCAGCCTAACCTCCCTCCCTGGAAACACCATATATTTT
once,-,TRBV7-9,TRBJ1-1,CASSFTGGVQGQAEAFF,TGTGCCAGCAGCTTTACCGGCGGGGTTCAAGGGCAAGCTGAAGCTTTCTTT
-,TRBD1,TRBV5-6,TRBJ1-2,CASSPRTGGMSGYTF,TGTGCCAGCAGCCCCCGGACAGGGGGCATGAGTGGCTACACCTTC
-,TRBD1,TRBV12-5,TRBJ1-2,CARGGLTGTGQDSNYGYTF,TGTGCTAGAGGTGGACTTACCGGGACAGGGCAGGATTCTAACTATGGCTACACCTTC
few,-,TRBV11-3,TRBJ1-3,CASRSPQGSGNTIYF,TGTGCCAGCAGGTCTCCCCAGGGCTCTGGAAACACCATATATTTT
once,TRBD1,TRBV10-3,TRBJ1-6,CAISDDGGGYSPLHF,TGTGCCATCAGTGATGACGGAGGGGGCTATTCACCCCTCCACTTT
-,TRBD2,TRBV19,TRBJ2-1,CASTRGDLDYNEQFF,TGTGCCAGTACCCGGGGGGACCTGGATTACAATGAGCAGTTCTTC
-,TRBD2,TRBV7-3,TRBJ2-3,CASSLLGAGGSTDTQYF,TGTGCCAGCAGCTTACTTGGAGCGGGGGGTAGCACAGATACGCAGTATTTT
-,-,TRBV6-6,TRBJ1-2,CASSDDSLGNYGYTF,TGTGCCAGCAGCGACGACAGTTTAGGCAACTATGGCTACACCTTC
-,TRBD1,TRBV5-6,TRBJ2-3,CASSPARGQDTQYF,TGTGCCAGCAGCCCGGCTAGGGGGCAAGATACGCAGTATTTT
-,-,TRBV7-3,TRBJ1-1,CASSPEAEAFF,TGTGCCAGCAGCCCCGAGGCCGAAGCTTTCTTT
-,TRBD1,TRBV10-3,TRBJ2-2,CAIRKGQGTGELFF,TGTGCCATCAGGAAAGGACAGGGCACCGGGGAGCTGTTTTTT
-,-,TRBV6-2/TRBV6-3,TRBJ1-6,CASSRQSSYNSPLHF,TGTGCCAGCAGTCGACAGTCATCCTATAATTCACCCCTCCACTTT
once,-,TRBV7-2,TRBJ2-7,CASSLPPYEQYF,TGTGCCAGCAGCCTACCCCCCTACGAGCAGTACTTC
-,-,TRBV7-8,TRBJ1-5,CASSLGQIYQPQHF,TGTGCCAGCAGCTTAGGACAGATTTATCAGCCCCAGCATTTT
-,TRBD1,TRBV10-3,TRBJ1-3,CAISGTGSGNTIYF,TGTGCCATCAGTGGGACAGGATCTGGAAACACCATATATTTT